This TCR beta chain derives from a study of blood T cell repertoires in COVID-19. Sequencing used immunoSEQ multiplex PCR; TCRdb keeps in-frame clones, though not all of them. The sample shows around 430,000 clones, approximately 88% of them seen only once. This TCR derives from a woman aged 50 to 60 with COVID-19, enrolled during active disease. What was sequenced was peripheral blood.

CDR3 sequence reads: CASSSGTGTGELFF. In nucleotides, the CDR3 is TGTGCCAGCAGCTCCGGGACAGGGACCGGGGAGCTGTTTTTT. The V and J genes are TRBV7-3 and TRBJ2-2; 9 bases match TRBD1. J was trimmed by 5 bases and V by 4 bases; bases with no gene match: 2. CDR3 length equals 14 residues. The germline V gene encodes CDR1 SGHTA and CDR2 FQGTGA. The whole variable domain, filled in from reference TRBV7-3 and TRBJ2-2, reads GAGVSQTPSNKVTEKGKYVELRCDPISGHTALYWYRQSLGQGPEFLIYFQGTGAADDSGLPNDRFFAVRPEGSVSTLKIQRTERGDSAVYLCASSSGTGTGELFFGEGSRLTVL.